This entry features one T cell receptor (beta chain) sequence. Its specificity is not known. This record belongs to a study of human T cells and chemical hapten exposure. As for the study in general: The sensitizer, 2% DPC, was used on around 2 cm by around 2 cm of upper inner arm skin. Notes on the study in general: Expanded TCRs clustered into significantly more large CDR3 similarity groups than controls, the analysis revealed.

Sample time point: patch test 2, 6 weeks after DPC sensitization. The treatment is: therapeutic diphenylcyclopropenone sensitization with weekly scalp DPC. The study drew its donors from alopecia patients who were 18 to 70 years old and suitable for DPC. Germline V lookup: CDR1 LGHDT, CDR2 YNNKEL (reference sequence). The CDR3 runs 16 residues. V was pared by 6 bases and J by 4 bases, with 8 bases of the junction left unmatched. In the source study's methods: TCRs per sample had a median of 95,638 and ranged from about 20,000 to 700,000. A single record per CDR3 protein comes from TCRdb applying MiXCR to the RACE reads. The V and J calls come from TCRdb's annotation, not from the publication. In the table there are around 100,000 distinct CDR3 sequences, roughly 10% of which are singletons.

Sequencing was performed on whole blood, taken in connection with sensitization to the hapten diphenylcyclopropenone (DPC). The sequence was collected from a woman between 35 and 50 years old with alopecia areata. Some clones in this sample may be carry-over from other donors' samples. The V call is TRBV3-1, the J call TRBJ2-2; TRBD2 aligns across 10 bases. CDR3 sequence (DNA): TGTGCCAGCAGTCCCCGGACTAGCGGATTCACCGGGGAGCTGTTTTTT. Amino acid sequence: CASSPRTSGFTGELFF. Full variable domain (remainder filled in from reference TRBV3-1 and TRBJ2-2): DTAVSQTPKYLVTQMGNDKSIKCEQNLGHDTMYWYKQDSKKFLKIMFSYNNKELIINETVPNRFSPKSPDKAHLNLHINSLELGDSAVYFCASSPRTSGFTGELFFGEGSRLTVL.